This T cell receptor beta chain was profiled in a study of blood T cells in healthy people across ages. Through a sample-barcoded 5' primer and a J-beta primer mix, a second PCR was run for roughly 7 to 12 cycles. One entry per CDR3 protein, called by TCRdb with MiXCR from the 5' RACE reads. In the table there are hundreds of thousands of distinct CDR3 sequences, approximately 26% of which are singletons. As concerns this clonotype: The junction does not match germline at one end; this may be a read error.

A further study also used this sample, focusing on T cells of mothers and their children.

The specimen sequenced was blood. This clonotype was sampled from a boy aged 2 to 10 in good health.

The CDR3 DNA is TGTGCCAGTAGCTGGCCTCCGGGACAGGGGTTGATTCGTAGCGGGAGGATGGAGACCCAGTACTTC. Residues: CASSWPPGQGLIRSGRMETQYF. The chain is built from TRBV11-2 and TRBJ2-5, with D perhaps matching TRBD1 or TRBD2 (10 bases each). CDR3 length equals 22 residues. Germline loops: CDR1 SGHAT, CDR2 FQNNGV.